One and the same sample provided the 24 T cell receptor beta chains below, sequenced in a study of OX40 agonist ivuxolimab in advanced cancers. Profiling relied on immunoSEQ multiplex PCR, and the TCRdb table lists in-frame clones only, not all of them. The sample has 120,000 or so clones, more than 70% seen once. Source: CD4+ or CD8+ T cells sorted from blood, taken in a trial of the OX40 agonist ivuxolimab. These receptor sequences come from an adult with an advanced solid tumor such as melanoma, head and neck, liver or kidney cancer.

The CDR3 here is CASSVTGTTLNTGELFF. The CDR3, as DNA: TGTGCCAGCAGCGTAACCGGGACTACGCTAAACACCGGGGAGCTGTTTTTT. The V and J genes are TRBV9 and TRBJ2-2, with 7 bases that match TRBD2. The V and J ends lost 1 base and 2 bases, in that order; junction bases with no gene match: 8. The CDR3 is made up of 17 amino acids. From germline, CDR1 is SGDLS and CDR2 YYNGEE.

The rearrangement links TRBV29-1 to TRBJ2-7; tentative D call: TRBD2 (5 bases). Germline CDR1 reads SQVTM; CDR2 reads ANQGSEA. V dropped 4 bases and J dropped 3 bases, with 7 bases sitting between them. The CDR3 is 11 residues long. The CDR3 region is CSVGEGYEQYF. In DNA form, the CDR3 reads TGCAGCGTTGGAGAGGGCTACGAGCAGTACTTC.

The chain has TRBV29-1 and TRBJ1-4, with a weak D call TRBD1 (5 bases). Looked up from germline, CDR1 is SQVTM and CDR2 is ANQGSEA. CDR3 length: 14 residues. Deletions cut 7 bases from V and 3 bases from J, with 15 bases between. The CDR3 sequence is CSGRSGTANEKLFF. The CDR3 coding sequence is TGCAGCGGAAGATCCGGGACGGCTAATGAAAAACTGTTTTTT.

The chain has TRBV6-6 and TRBJ1-2, with D unresolved. The germline V gene has CDR1 MNHNY and CDR2 SVGAGI (reference sequence). The CDR3 covers 12 residues. Trimming took 3 bases from V and 0 from J, leaving 2 bases between them. The CDR3 spells CASSYSNYGYTF. In DNA, the CDR3 is TGTGCCAGCAGTTATTCTAACTATGGCTACACCTTC.

V usage is TRBV19 and J usage is TRBJ2-1; D uncertain. Germline CDR1 reads LNHDA; CDR2 reads SQIVND (reference sequence). Deletions cut 5 bases from V and 8 bases from J, with 13 bases between. The CDR3 runs 13 residues. This chain's CDR3 is CASSSLRRDEQFF. As DNA, the CDR3 is TGTGCCAGTAGTTCCTTGAGACGGGATGAGCAGTTCTTC.

The rearrangement uses TRBV2 and TRBJ2-7; D uncertain. Per germline, CDR1 SNHLY and CDR2 FYNNEI. V was shortened by 9 bases and J by 5 bases, with 8 bases between the two germline ends. The CDR3 extends over 10 amino acids. The CDR3 bases are TGTGCCAGTGGACGGCACGAGCAGTACTTC. It specifies CASGRHEQYF.

V and J are TRBV4-3 and TRBJ2-3, with D perhaps matching TRBD1 or TRBD2 (7 bases each). The CDR3 totals 16 residues. The V end was cut by 1 base, the J end by 4 bases, with 15 bases between. Looked up from germline, CDR1 is LGHNA and CDR2 is YSLEER. The CDR3 DNA reads TGCGCCAGCAGCCAAGGATGGGGAGGGGGCGCAGATACGCAGTATTTT. Protein: CASSQGWGGGADTQYF.

This chain joins TRBV6-1 and TRBJ1-1; no reliable D call. This CDR3 has 14 amino acids. Trimming took off 2 bases at V and 1 base at J, with 8 bases between the two ends. The germline V gene has CDR1 MNHNS and CDR2 SASEGT. This CDR3 is CASSESRGNTEAFF. CDR3 DNA: TGTGCCAGCAGTGAAAGTCGGGGGAACACTGAAGCTTTCTTT.

The rearrangement uses TRBV19 and TRBJ2-2; maybe TRBD2 (6 bases). The germline V gene has CDR1 LNHDA and CDR2 SQIVND (reference sequence). The CDR3 runs to 15 residues. With 7 bases removed from V and 5 bases from J, the gap between germline ends came to 17 bases. The CDR3 coding sequence is TGTGCCAGTATATCGGCGGCGGGAACAACCGGGGAGCTGTTTTTT. The encoded protein is CASISAAGTTGELFF.

V gene TRBV5-1 combines with J gene TRBJ2-3, with no clear D. This CDR3 is built from 14 residues. Germline lookup yields CDR1 SGHRS and CDR2 YFSETQ. Trimming pared 6 bases from V and 1 base from J, leaving 12 bases between. The CDR3 nucleotides read TGCGCCAGCACCCAGGATAGGGGCACAGATACGCAGTATTTT. Protein: CASTQDRGTDTQYF.

The chain combines TRBV6-5 with TRBJ1-1; D not resolved. V shed 0 bases and J shed 11 bases, with 16 bases lying between them. The germline gives CDR1 MNHEY, CDR2 SVGAGI. This CDR3 is 14 amino acids long. Written as DNA, the CDR3 is TGTGCCAGCAGTTACTCGGAAAACAAAGTGTGGGCTTTCTTT. It specifies CASSYSENKVWAFF.

V and J are TRBV28 and TRBJ2-7, with TRBD1 matching 7 bases. The CDR3 spans 15 residues. Germline loops: CDR1 MDHEN, CDR2 SYDVKM. Unmatched junction bases numbered 7, after V lost 5 bases and J lost 0 bases. The CDR3 DNA reads TGTGCCAGCAGTATACAGGGGTCCCACTCCTACGAGCAGTACTTC. Translation: CASSIQGSHSYEQYF.

Only one count was recorded for this clone. V gene TRBV4-2 combines with J gene TRBJ2-2; TRBD1 or TRBD2 may be the D gene (6 bases each). Trimming removed 2 bases at V and 7 bases at J, with 20 bases between. Germline values: CDR1 LGHNA, CDR2 YNFKEQ. This CDR3 comprises 17 residues. The DNA for the CDR3 is TGTGCCAGCAGCCAATATAGGGGGGAGCCTGGACACGGGGAGCTGTTTTTT. Translation gives CASSQYRGEPGHGELFF.

This sequence joins TRBV7-2 and TRBJ1-2, with D unclear. Trimming took off 2 bases at V and 5 bases at J, with 24 bases between the two ends. CDR1 and CDR2 from the germline V gene are SGHTA and FQGNSA. The CDR3 sequence is 18 residues long. The CDR3 sequence: CASSLSAATSTPMYGYTF. As DNA, the CDR3 is TGTGCCAGCAGCTTAAGTGCAGCGACGTCGACACCTATGTATGGCTACACCTTC.

The chain joins TRBV7-8 to TRBJ2-7; maybe TRBD2 (6 bases). This CDR3 region has 15 residues. V was trimmed by 5 bases and J by 1 base, leaving 15 bases between them. The germline gives CDR1 SGHVS, CDR2 FQNEAQ. CDR3 region: CASSETSSLSYEQYF. The CDR3 DNA follows: TGTGCCAGCAGCGAAACTAGCTCACTTTCCTACGAGCAGTACTTC.

The chain employs TRBV19 and TRBJ2-3; 12 positions match TRBD1. Germline V CDR1 and CDR2: LNHDA, SQIVND (reference sequence). V lost 4 bases to trimming and J lost 3 bases; unmatched junction nucleotides: 14. This CDR3 is 19 amino acids long. CDR3 in DNA: TGTGCCAGTAGTACAGAAGGGGACAGGGGGCGTTTTGGTACAGATACGCAGTATTTT. Protein product: CASSTEGDRGRFGTDTQYF.

V gene TRBV27 combines with J gene TRBJ1-3; maybe TRBD1 (6 bases). Germline V lookup: CDR1 MNHEY, CDR2 SMNVEV (reference sequence). This CDR3 has 14 residues. Trimming cost V 5 bases and J 4 bases, with 12 bases left between them. CDR3 sequence: CASSLQGPGNTIYF. CDR3 DNA sequence: TGTGCCAGCAGTCTACAGGGCCCGGGAAACACCATATATTTT.

CDR3 protein: CASSVIREVSYGYTF. In DNA, the CDR3 is TGTGCCAGCAGCGTGATCCGGGAGGTTAGCTATGGCTACACCTTC. The rearrangement links TRBV5-5 to TRBJ1-2; no clear D. Deletions cut 4 bases from V and 4 bases from J, with 17 bases between. This CDR3 region has 15 residues. Germline V CDR1 and CDR2: SGHKS, YYEKEE (reference sequence).

This clone was found a few times. The V and J genes are TRBV19 and TRBJ1-1, with D possibly being TRBD1 (5 bases). Germline loops: CDR1 LNHDA, CDR2 SQIVND (reference sequence). V lost 3 bases to trimming and J lost 0 bases, with 11 bases between them. The CDR3 runs 15 residues. The CDR3 reads CASSMTTDMNTEAFF. CDR3 sequence (DNA): TGTGCCAGTAGTATGACGACGGACATGAACACTGAAGCTTTCTTT.

V and J are TRBV7-8 and TRBJ1-4; 7 positions agree with TRBD1. CDR3 size: 16 residues. J was trimmed by 7 bases and V by 6 bases; bases with no gene match: 14. Germline V gene sequence: CDR1 SGHVS, CDR2 FQNEAQ. The chain's CDR3 is CASSPTPDRVIEKLFF. In nucleotides, the CDR3 is TGTGCCAGCAGTCCGACCCCCGACAGGGTTATTGAAAAACTGTTTTTT. The complete variable domain, with remaining parts taken from reference TRBV7-8 and TRBJ1-4, reads GAGVSQSPRYKVAKRGQDVALRCDPISGHVSLFWYQQALGQGPEFLTYFQNEAQLDKSGLPSDRFFAERPEGSVSTLKIQRTQQEDSAVYLCASSPTPDRVIEKLFFGSGTQLSVL.

This clone showed up just once. The chain uses TRBV28 and TRBJ1-2; no firm D call. This CDR3 spans 14 amino acids. In germline, CDR1 is MDHEN, CDR2 SYDVKM. Trimming cost V 3 bases and J 4 bases, with 12 bases left between them. The CDR3 loop reads CASSLGSGAYGYTF. CDR3 sequence (DNA): TGTGCCAGCAGTTTGGGCAGCGGCGCCTATGGCTACACCTTC.

This clone came up a few times. The rearrangement uses TRBV4-3 and TRBJ2-1; D may match TRBD1 or TRBD2 (5 bases each). V lost 2 bases and J lost 2, with 13 bases in between. This CDR3 spans 16 amino acids. CDR1 and CDR2 from the germline V gene are LGHNA and YSLEER. In DNA, the CDR3 is TGCGCCAGCAGCCAAAGATATCGGGGCACCTACAATGAGCAGTTCTTC. Encoded protein: CASSQRYRGTYNEQFF.

The chain combines TRBV5-5 with TRBJ1-2, with a tentative D call TRBD1 (5 bases). V lost 4 bases, J lost 5 bases, and 15 bases lay in between. This CDR3 spans 14 amino acids. Germline lookup yields CDR1 SGHKS and CDR2 YYEKEE (reference sequence). The CDR3 spells CASSPTTATYGYTF. The CDR3, as DNA: TGTGCCAGCAGCCCTACGACAGCTACTTATGGCTACACCTTC.

This rearrangement joins TRBV7-3 to TRBJ1-1; maybe TRBD1 (6 bases). The germline V gene encodes CDR1 SGHTA and CDR2 FQGTGA. The CDR3 loop spans 18 amino acids. Trimming took 4 bases from V and 1 from J, leaving 22 bases between them. CDR3 coding DNA: TGTGCCAGCAGCTCACTTTACCGGGACACCAACTCGAACACTGAAGCTTTCTTT. Amino acids: CASSSLYRDTNSNTEAFF.